These T cell receptor beta chains were read from a single sample in a study of shared clonotypes between healthy human individuals. Sequencing used immunoSEQ multiplex PCR; TCRdb keeps in-frame clones, though not all of them. This sample carries hundreds of thousands of clones, about 78% of them seen once, and the ten largest clones take around 2%. Material for sequencing was memory CD4+ T cells sorted from blood. The source is a woman in her twenties or thirties in good health. Each CDR3 is given with its conserved first and last residue. D genes are given only for firm matches. The size of a clone is reported for some rows only, either as once, few or many, or as a class for expanded clones.

v_call,j_call,cdr3_length,clone_size,d_call,cdr3_nt,cdr3_aa
TRBV7-6,TRBJ2-7,14,.,.,TGTGCCAGCAGCTTGGACGTGGGGACCTACGAGCAGTACTTC,CASSLDVGTYEQYF
TRBV4-1,TRBJ2-2,18,few,TRBD2,TGCGCCAGCAGCCAGTCGGGACTAGCGGGAGGGAACACCGGGGAGCTGTTTTTT,CASSQSGLAGGNTGELFF
TRBV6-5,TRBJ1-2,14,.,TRBD1,TGTGCCAGCAGCCCAGGACAGGGCAACTATGGCTACACCTTC,CASSPGQGNYGYTF
TRBV7-9,TRBJ2-7,12,.,TRBD1,TGTGCCAGTCAACAGGGGCCCTACGAGCAGTACTTC,CASQQGPYEQYF
TRBV7-2,TRBJ2-7,17,.,.,TGTGCCAGCAGCTTAGATCTTACCAGCGGAATGCTCTACGAGCAGTACTTC,CASSLDLTSGMLYEQYF
TRBV7-2,TRBJ1-5,15,.,.,TGTGCCAGCACCTCCTCCCCGGCCGCTAATCAGCCCCAGCATTTT,CASTSSPAANQPQHF
TRBV7-8,TRBJ1-2,13,.,.,TGTGCCAGCAGCTTAGGGACAGACACGAGCTACACCTTC,CASSLGTDTSYTF
TRBV5-1,TRBJ2-6,14,many,.,TGCGCCAGCAGCTCAGGGTCTGGGGCCAACGTCCTGACTTTC,CASSSGSGANVLTF
TRBV20-1,TRBJ2-1,11,.,.,TGCAGTTCGGAGGGCTACAATGAGCAGTTCTTC,CSSEGYNEQFF
TRBV20-1,TRBJ1-1,11,few,.,TGCAGACCCGGTTCAGGGTTCATGGCTTTCTTT,CRPGSGFMAFF
TRBV5-4,TRBJ2-7,13,.,TRBD2,TGTGCCAGCAGCCGCTTCCCGCGGGGGGAGCAGTACTTC,CASSRFPRGEQYF
TRBV11-2,TRBJ2-6,15,.,.,TGTGCCAGCAGCTCGTCAGGGCCCGGGGCCAACGTCCTGACTTTC,CASSSSGPGANVLTF
TRBV5-1,TRBJ2-5,16,.,TRBD1,TGCGCCAGCAAACTGTCCGGCAGGGGGATTCAAGAGACCCAGTACTTC,CASKLSGRGIQETQYF
TRBV6-5,TRBJ2-7,14,once,TRBD2,TGTGCCAGCAGAGGACTAGCGGGAGCATACGAGCAGTACTTC,CASRGLAGAYEQYF
TRBV7-2,TRBJ2-3,14,.,.,TGTGCCAGCAGCACATACCTTGGCACAGATACGCAGTATTTT,CASSTYLGTDTQYF
TRBV19,TRBJ2-5,12,.,.,TGTGCCAGTAGCGGAAGCAGGGAGACCCAGTACTTC,CASSGSRETQYF
TRBV7-2,TRBJ1-2,13,few,.,TGTGCCAGCAGCTTCGGAGGGTTGGGTGGCTACACCTTC,CASSFGGLGGYTF
TRBV27,TRBJ1-4,16,.,.,TGTGCCAGCACCACGGCGGGGGCAAGGCCTAATGAAAAACTGTTTTTT,CASTTAGARPNEKLFF
TRBV7-9,TRBJ2-7,13,.,.,TGTGCCAGCAGCTTACGGGCGACCTACGAGCAGTACTTC,CASSLRATYEQYF
TRBV19,TRBJ2-2,12,.,.,TGTGCCATTTACAGGTCCACCGGGGAGCTGTTTTTT,CAIYRSTGELFF
TRBV28,TRBJ1-1,12,.,.,TGTGCCAGCAATTCGGGGAGAACTGAAGCTTTCTTT,CASNSGRTEAFF
TRBV30,TRBJ2-3,11,.,.,TGTGCCTGGAGTGTATCCGATACGCAGTATTTT,CAWSVSDTQYF
TRBV19,TRBJ2-2,12,.,.,TGTGCCAGTAGTATGTTCGGCGGGGAGCTGTTTTTT,CASSMFGGELFF
TRBV6-6,TRBJ1-4,13,.,.,TGTGCCAGCAGTCCCTCGGGGACGGAAAAACTGTTTTTT,CASSPSGTEKLFF
TRBV6-1,TRBJ1-2,14,.,.,TGTGCCAGCAGTGACCTGACAGCGAACTATGGCTACACCTTC,CASSDLTANYGYTF
TRBV7-9,TRBJ2-1,15,few,.,TGTGCCAGCAGCTCCCTTTCTCCTCCGCGCAATGAGCAGTTCTTC,CASSSLSPPRNEQFF
TRBV4-1,TRBJ2-1,16,.,.,TGCGCCAGCAGCTCCACGGGGGTTATCATCTACAATGAGCAGTTCTTC,CASSSTGVIIYNEQFF
TRBV2,TRBJ2-1,16,few,.,TGTGCCAGCAGTGAATGGGGCGCAGCCTTGGGCAATGAGCAGTTCTTC,CASSEWGAALGNEQFF
TRBV6-1,TRBJ1-4,17,.,.,TGTGCCAGCAGTGCGACAGGCCGGGCGGGGACTAATGAAAAACTGTTTTTT,CASSATGRAGTNEKLFF
TRBV5-1,TRBJ2-1,15,once,.,TGCGCCAGCAGCTTGGACAATTTTGGCTACAATGAGCAGTTCTTC,CASSLDNFGYNEQFF
TRBV7-2,TRBJ1-5,16,.,.,TGTGCCAGCAGCGAGACAGTTTCTTATAGCAATCAGCCCCAGCATTTT,CASSETVSYSNQPQHF
TRBV5-4,TRBJ1-2,15,.,.,TGTGCCAGCAGCCAACCTGGCAGGGAGAACTATGGCTACACCTTC,CASSQPGRENYGYTF
TRBV7-9,TRBJ1-1,12,once,.,TGTGCCAGCACCGACACCGAGGCTGAAGCTTTCTTT,CASTDTEAEAFF
TRBV9,TRBJ2-7,15,.,TRBD1,TGTGCCAGCAGCGCTGGGACAGACCTTCCCTACGAGCAGTACTTC,CASSAGTDLPYEQYF
TRBV11-2,TRBJ1-3,19,.,.,TGTGCCAGCAGCCGGAGACAGAAACTCAAGAAAGACTCTGGAAACACCATATATTTT,CASSRRQKLKKDSGNTIYF
TRBV7-8,TRBJ1-2,17,.,TRBD1,TGTGCCAGCAGCTCAAAAACCCCGGGACAGGGGGCTGGGGGCTACACCTTC,CASSSKTPGQGAGGYTF
TRBV14,TRBJ2-4,14,few,.,TGTGCCAGCAGCCAAGATTGGGAAGAGGGGATTCAGTACTTC,CASSQDWEEGIQYF
TRBV5-1,TRBJ2-1,13,many,.,TGCGCCAGCAGCTTGGAGGCTCCCCAGGAGCAGTTCTTC,CASSLEAPQEQFF
TRBV10-3,TRBJ1-3,14,.,TRBD1,TGTGCCATCAGTACAGGGGCAGATGGAAACACCATATATTTT,CAISTGADGNTIYF
TRBV5-1,TRBJ1-1,13,once,.,TGCGCCAGCAGTTCGTTGACGAACACTGAAGCTTTCTTT,CASSSLTNTEAFF
TRBV25-1,TRBJ1-1,14,.,.,TGTGCCAGCAGTGCGGGTAGCTGGAACACTGAAGCTTTCTTT,CASSAGSWNTEAFF
TRBV2,TRBJ2-5,13,.,.,TGTGCCAGCATCAGGGGTGACCAAGAGACCCAGTACTTC,CASIRGDQETQYF
TRBV5-1,TRBJ2-1,13,.,.,TGCGCCAGCAGCTTGGCCCCCCTCAATGAGCAGTTCTTC,CASSLAPLNEQFF
TRBV7-9,TRBJ2-1,13,few,.,TGTGCCAGCAGCTCCCAGCGGGACAATGAGCAGTTCTTC,CASSSQRDNEQFF
TRBV7-8,TRBJ2-7,17,.,TRBD2,TGTGCCAGCAGCTTAGATGTGACTAGCGGACGACTCTACGAGCAGTACTTC,CASSLDVTSGRLYEQYF
TRBV5-1,TRBJ1-1,15,.,TRBD1,TGCGCCAGCAGCTCTCTGACAGGGATGAACACTGAAGCTTTCTTT,CASSSLTGMNTEAFF
TRBV5-1,TRBJ2-2,16,.,.,TGCGCCAGCAGCTTGGGAGTGTCAATCGACACCGGGGAGCTGTTTTTT,CASSLGVSIDTGELFF
TRBV4-1,TRBJ1-4,17,.,TRBD1,TGCGCCAGCAGCCGGCCGGGACAGCCTGCAACTAATGAAAAACTGTTTTTT,CASSRPGQPATNEKLFF
TRBV28,TRBJ1-1,11,.,.,TGTGCCAGCAGGGGGAACACTGAAGCTTTCTTT,CASRGNTEAFF
TRBV28,TRBJ1-5,16,.,.,TGTGCCAGCAGTTTATCGAGCCAGGTCTTCAATCAGCCCCAGCATTTT,CASSLSSQVFNQPQHF
TRBV2,TRBJ2-5,11,.,.,TGTGCCAGCACGGGGGAGGAGACCCAGTACTTC,CASTGEETQYF
TRBV30,TRBJ1-4,12,.,.,TGTGCCTGTTCACAGCAGAATGAAAAACTGTTTTTT,CACSQQNEKLFF
TRBV28,TRBJ1-3,15,once,.,TGTGCCAGCAGTCCCCGGGGAAGCTCTGGAAACACCATATATTTT,CASSPRGSSGNTIYF
TRBV7-9,TRBJ2-7,13,.,.,TGTGCCAGCAGCTTAGAGTGGGAAGGCGAGCAGTACTTC,CASSLEWEGEQYF
TRBV29-1,TRBJ1-1,12,many,TRBD1,TGCAGCGTTTACAGGGGTGGTGCTGAAGCTTTCTTT,CSVYRGGAEAFF
TRBV18,TRBJ2-3,14,.,TRBD1,TGTGCCAGCTCCCACAGACAGGGGGCAGATACGCAGTATTTT,CASSHRQGADTQYF
TRBV20-1,TRBJ2-7,11,.,.,TGCAGTGCCGCCCAGTCCTACGAGCAGTACTTC,CSAAQSYEQYF
TRBV2,TRBJ1-4,15,.,TRBD1,TGTGCCAGCAGGGGCAGGGGGCAAACGTTGGAAAAACTGTTTTTT,CASRGRGQTLEKLFF
TRBV28,TRBJ1-1,15,.,.,TGTGCCAGCACCAATAATGGGGTGGCGAGCACTGAAGCTTTCTTT,CASTNNGVASTEAFF
TRBV5-4,TRBJ2-7,15,.,TRBD2,TGTGCCAGCAGCCACGGGACTAGCGGGAGCCACGAGCAGTACTTC,CASSHGTSGSHEQYF